Listed here are 2 T cell receptor beta chains from one sample, sequenced in a study of T-cell reconstitution after alpha-beta-depleted transplantation in children. It was with unique molecular identifiers that the TCRbeta library was prepared. Each CDR3 protein gets one entry after TCRdb re-called the PCR reads with MiXCR. Of some 220,000 distinct CDR3 sequences listed, approximately 10% are singletons. The sample here was PBMCs from the stem cell graft donor, taken from the stem cell graft. These receptor sequences come from a human donor who donated a stem cell graft to a child with acute lymphoblastic leukemia.

The rearrangement uses TRBV5-1 and TRBJ2-3; the match to TRBD1 covers 9 bases. Germline V lookup: CDR1 SGHRS, CDR2 YFSETQ. The CDR3 is 16 amino acids. The ends lost 4 bases at V and 3 bases at J; junction bases unmatched: 9. The CDR3 region is CASSRGGQGITDTQYF. In DNA, the CDR3 is TGCGCCAGCAGCCGGGGCGGACAGGGGATTACAGATACGCAGTATTTT.

The chain links TRBV14 to TRBJ2-7, with D perhaps matching TRBD2 (6 bases). With 7 bases removed from V and 3 bases from J, the gap between germline ends came to 10 bases. Germline V lookup: CDR1 SGHDN, CDR2 FVKESK. The CDR3 consists of 12 residues. The chain's CDR3 is CASNPGGYEQYF. For the CDR3, the DNA is TGTGCCAGCAACCCCGGGGGCTACGAGCAGTACTTC.